The clone carrying this TCR beta chain has at least ten counts. The sample is drawn from a study of spatial heterogeneity in lung cancer. On the study more broadly: Beta-chain sequences were consistently detected more often than alpha-chain sequences.

From the 5' RACE reads, TCRdb called clonotypes with MiXCR, one entry per CDR3 protein. Found here are over 14,000 distinct CDR3 sequences, about 9.4% of them singletons; the top ten hold just under 30%. Sample time point: sample taken at primary tumor resection. In each case, whole RNA from tumor, nontumor lung or frozen PBMC was sequenced unsorted. Per germline, CDR1 MNHEY and CDR2 SMNVEV (reference sequence). V was pared by 2 bases and J by 2 bases, with 3 bases of the junction left unmatched. This CDR3 has 14 amino acids. The sample in question was PBMCs, obtained at surgery. The sequence was obtained from a male donor with early-stage non-small cell lung cancer. The genes are TRBV27 and TRBJ2-7; 7 bases match TRBD1. CDR3 in DNA: TGTGCCAGCAGTTTAGGGCAGGGGGCCTACGAGCAGTACTTC. Translating gives CASSLGQGAYEQYF.